This T cell receptor beta chain was observed in a study of blood T cell repertoires in COVID-19. Study as a whole: The samples span acute and convalescent COVID-19 from the United States, Italy and Spain. Sources were T cells, B-cell-depleted T cells, or PBMCs; the material itself was cDNA or gDNA.

Study processing details: Amplification from reference gene primers served as the basis for estimated nucleated cell counts. Clones were sequenced by immunoSEQ multiplex PCR, and TCRdb holds only the in-frame ones, with some missing. The DNA gave D and trimming, while V, J and clone size come from that table. This table has around 200,000 clones, around four fifths appearing once. The CDR3 is 14 residues long. V lost 0 bases and J 2 bases, leaving 8 bases between the germline ends. Germline loops: CDR1 MNHNY, CDR2 SVGAGI (reference sequence). The rearrangement links TRBV6-6 to TRBJ2-7; D is undetermined. The sequenced material came from peripheral blood. The sequence was collected from a man aged 45 to 65 with active or convalescent COVID-19. For the CDR3, the DNA is TGTGCCAGCAGTTACTCGAGGCTGACCTACGAGCAGTACTTC. This gives the protein CASSYSRLTYEQYF.